The following is a TCR beta chain sequence with its context. Germline V lookup: CDR1 SNHLY, CDR2 FYNNEI. With 2 bases removed from V and 0 bases from J, the gap between germline ends came to 13 bases. The CDR3 is 16 residues long. The data stem from a study of cytomegalovirus exposure and HLA in healthy donors. PCR involved 60 Vbeta and 13 Jbeta primers. Produced via immunoSEQ multiplex PCR; TCRdb's table is partial and in-frame only. The sample holds about 160,000 clones, under 80% seen once. The sample was PBMCs. This sequence joins TRBV2 and TRBJ1-2; no definite D call. This clonotype was sampled from a woman aged 25 to 39 in good health and CMV-seronegative. Written as DNA, the CDR3 is TGTGCCAGCAGTGAATTGAGTCAGGAACCTAACTATGGCTACACCTTC. Encoded protein: CASSELSQEPNYGYTF.